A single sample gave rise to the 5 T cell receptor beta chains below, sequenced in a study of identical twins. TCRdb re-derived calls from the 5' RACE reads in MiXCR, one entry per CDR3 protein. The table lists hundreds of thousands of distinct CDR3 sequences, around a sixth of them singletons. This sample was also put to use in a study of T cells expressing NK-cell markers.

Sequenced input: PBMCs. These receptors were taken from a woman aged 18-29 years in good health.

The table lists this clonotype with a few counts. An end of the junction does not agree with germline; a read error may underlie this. This chain's CDR3 is CASSYSAGPRDF. DNA for the CDR3: TGTGCCAGCAGTTACTCAGCGGGTCCTCGGGACTTC. The gene calls are TRBV6-2 or TRBV6-3 and TRBJ2-7, with D possibly TRBD2 on 6 matching bases. CDR1 MNHEY and CDR2 SVGEGT come from the germline V gene. The CDR3 is made up of 12 amino acids.

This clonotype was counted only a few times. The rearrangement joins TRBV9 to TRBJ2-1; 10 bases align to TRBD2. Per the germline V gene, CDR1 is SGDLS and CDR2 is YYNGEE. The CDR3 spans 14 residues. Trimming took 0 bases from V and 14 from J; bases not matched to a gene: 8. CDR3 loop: CASSVVGTSVGKFF. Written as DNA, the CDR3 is TGTGCCAGCAGCGTAGTAGGGACTAGCGTCGGGAAGTTCTTC.

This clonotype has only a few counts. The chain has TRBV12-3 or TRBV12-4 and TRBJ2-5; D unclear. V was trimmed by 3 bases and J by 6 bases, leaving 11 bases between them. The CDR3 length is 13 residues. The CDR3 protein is CASSFKGLKTQYF. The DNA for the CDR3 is TGTGCCAGCAGTTTCAAAGGGCTCAAGACCCAGTACTTC.

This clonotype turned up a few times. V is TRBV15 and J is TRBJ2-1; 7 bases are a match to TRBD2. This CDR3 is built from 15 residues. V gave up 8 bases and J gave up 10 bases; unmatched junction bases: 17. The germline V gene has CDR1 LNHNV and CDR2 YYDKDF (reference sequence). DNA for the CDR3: TGTGCCACCGGGGGGACCACTAGCGCCTCAGGGGAGCAGTTCTTC. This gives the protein CATGGTTSASGEQFF.

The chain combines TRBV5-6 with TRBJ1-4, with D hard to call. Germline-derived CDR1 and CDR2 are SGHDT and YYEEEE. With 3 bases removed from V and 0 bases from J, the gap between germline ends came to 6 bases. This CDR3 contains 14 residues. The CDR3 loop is CASSYIATNEKLFF. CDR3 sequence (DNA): TGTGCCAGCAGCTACATCGCAACTAATGAAAAACTGTTTTTT.